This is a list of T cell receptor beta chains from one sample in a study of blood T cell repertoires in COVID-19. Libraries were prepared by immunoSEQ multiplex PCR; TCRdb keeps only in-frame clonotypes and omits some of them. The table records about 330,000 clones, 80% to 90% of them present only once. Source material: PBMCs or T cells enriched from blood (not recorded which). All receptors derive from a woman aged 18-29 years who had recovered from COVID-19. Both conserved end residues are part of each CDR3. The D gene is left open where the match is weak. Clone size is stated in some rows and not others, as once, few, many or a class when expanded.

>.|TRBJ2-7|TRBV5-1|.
TGCGCCAGCAGCTTGTTTAGGGGATCCTACGAGCAGTACTTC
CASSLFRGSYEQYF
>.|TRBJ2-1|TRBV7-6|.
TGTGCCAGCAGCCTTAGTGTTGGCAATGAGCAGTTCTTC
CASSLSVGNEQFF
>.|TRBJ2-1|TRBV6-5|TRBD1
TGTGCCAGCAGTTACGGGACAGGGTACTACAATGAGCAGTTCTTC
CASSYGTGYYNEQFF
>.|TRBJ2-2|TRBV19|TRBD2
TGTGCCAGTGGGACCAGCGGGAGCCCCGGGGAGCTGTTTTTT
CASGTSGSPGELFF
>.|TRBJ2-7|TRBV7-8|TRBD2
TGTGCCAGCAGCTCCACCTACGCTAGCGGCTCCTACGAGCAGTACTTC
CASSSTYASGSYEQYF
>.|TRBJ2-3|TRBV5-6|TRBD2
TGTGCCAGCAGCCCGGGACTAGCTAATCCCACAGATACGCAGTATTTT
CASSPGLANPTDTQYF
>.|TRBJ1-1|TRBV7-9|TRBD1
TGTGCCAGCAGCCCACATCAGGGGGACACTGAAGCTTTCTTT
CASSPHQGDTEAFF
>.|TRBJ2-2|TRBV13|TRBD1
TGTGCCAGCAGCTTAAATCTCGGGACAGGGAACACCGGGGAGCTGTTTTTT
CASSLNLGTGNTGELFF
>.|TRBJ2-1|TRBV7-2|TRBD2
TGTGCCAGCAGCTCCCGGACTAGCGGGGGGGGGTACAATGAGCAGTTCTTC
CASSSRTSGGGYNEQFF
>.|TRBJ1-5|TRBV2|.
TGTGCCAGCAGTGGACCGGGGGGGAACGATCAGCCCCAGCATTTT
CASSGPGGNDQPQHF
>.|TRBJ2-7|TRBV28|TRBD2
TGTGCCAGCAGTTTAGCGGGAGGGTTCTCCGTGGGTTGGGAGCAGTACTTC
CASSLAGGFSVGWEQYF
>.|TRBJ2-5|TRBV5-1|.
TGCGCCAGCAGCGCCAGCGGAGGGGAGACCCAGTACTTC
CASSASGGETQYF
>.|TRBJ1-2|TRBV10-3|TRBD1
TGTGCCATCAGACCACAGGGGGCCGGTGGCTACACCTTC
CAIRPQGAGGYTF
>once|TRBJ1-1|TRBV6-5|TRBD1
TGTGCCAGCAGTTACCAGGGGGCAGACACTGAAGCTTTCTTT
CASSYQGADTEAFF
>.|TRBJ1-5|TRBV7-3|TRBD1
TGTGCCAGCAGCTTAAATGGGACAGGGAACAATCAGCCCCAGCATTTT
CASSLNGTGNNQPQHF
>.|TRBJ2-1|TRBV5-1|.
TGCGCCAGCAGCTTGGGACAGGCCCTCAATGAGCAGTTCTTC
CASSLGQALNEQFF